One and the same sample provided the 24 T cell receptor beta chains below, sequenced in a study of blood T cell repertoires in COVID-19. The table came from immunoSEQ multiplex PCR; TCRdb's copy has only in-frame clones and leaves some out. The sample shows approximately 250,000 clones, 88% of them seen only once. The sequenced sample consisted of peripheral blood. These receptors were taken from a woman aged 65 to 85 with COVID-19, enrolled during active disease.

The chain links TRBV10-3 to TRBJ1-2; TRBD1 agrees at 8 bases. Germline values: CDR1 ENHRY, CDR2 SYGVKD. The CDR3 is 14 amino acids. V trimming: 3 bases; J trimming: 5 bases; junction bases outside the gene matches: 5. In DNA, the CDR3 is TGTGCCATCAGTGAAGCCAGGGGGCTTTATGGCTACACCTTC. Translated, it gives CAISEARGLYGYTF.

The chain employs TRBV30 and TRBJ2-3; D is unresolved. The CDR3 covers 13 residues. CDR1 GTSNPN and CDR2 SVGIG come from the germline V gene (reference sequence). The germline V and J ends were trimmed by 1 base and 8 bases, with 13 bases remaining between them. This chain's CDR3 is CAWSALGYGTQYF. The CDR3 coding sequence is TGTGCCTGGAGTGCCCTAGGTTACGGTACGCAGTATTTT.

The chain employs TRBV10-3 and TRBJ1-1; a weak D match, TRBD1 (6 bases). Germline values: CDR1 ENHRY, CDR2 SYGVKD. The CDR3 length is 13 residues. V lost 6 bases to trimming and J lost 0 bases, with 8 bases between them. The chain's CDR3 is CAISPGVNTEAFF. Written as DNA, the CDR3 is TGTGCCATCAGCCCAGGGGTGAACACTGAAGCTTTCTTT.

This chain joins TRBV5-1 and TRBJ1-6; no clear D. Germline CDR1 is SGHRS and CDR2 is YFSETQ. The CDR3 runs 16 residues. V was pared by 0 bases and J by 9 bases, with 16 bases between. The CDR3 sequence: CASSLVPGSIGSPLHF. The CDR3 DNA sequence: TGCGCCAGCAGCTTGGTTCCGGGTTCCATAGGTTCACCCCTCCACTTT. Looking up the rest from reference TRBV5-1 and TRBJ1-6 gives the full variable domain: KAGVTQTPRYLIKTRGQQVTLSCSPISGHRSVSWYQQTPGQGLQFLFEYFSETQRNKGNFPGRFSGRQFSNSRSEMNVSTLELGDSALYLCASSLVPGSIGSPLHFGNGTRLTVT.

The V call is TRBV14, the J call TRBJ2-1; 16 bases are shared with TRBD2. The germline gives CDR1 SGHDN, CDR2 FVKESK. This CDR3 has 19 residues. V gave up 4 bases and J gave up 3 bases; unmatched junction bases: 9. CDR3 bases: TGTGCCAGCAGCCTCCCCTTTGGGACTAGCGGGAGGGGCTACAATGAGCAGTTCTTC. Translated, it gives CASSLPFGTSGRGYNEQFF.

This sequence joins TRBV29-1 and TRBJ1-1, with 9 bases that match TRBD1. J lost 4 bases, V lost 6 bases, and 6 bases had no gene match. The CDR3 loop spans 13 amino acids. Germline-derived CDR1 and CDR2 are SQVTM and ANQGSEA. In nucleotides, the CDR3 is TGCAGCGTGTACCTGACAGGGGGCACTGAAGCTTTCTTT. Amino acid sequence: CSVYLTGGTEAFF.

A few counts support this clone. CDR3 sequence: CASKAPEEWHGYTF. Written as DNA, the CDR3 is TGTGCCAGCAAGGCGCCCGAGGAGTGGCATGGCTACACCTTC. The chain uses TRBV28 and TRBJ1-2; D remains ambiguous. The CDR3 is made up of 14 amino acids. Per the germline V gene, CDR1 is MDHEN and CDR2 is SYDVKM. V dropped 7 bases and J dropped 6 bases, with 18 bases sitting between them.

This clone was detected only once. V usage is TRBV28 and J usage is TRBJ1-2; weak D call: TRBD1 (6 bases). Trimming removed 6 bases from V and 0 bases from J, with 14 bases in between. The CDR3 loop spans 15 amino acids. Looked up from germline, CDR1 is MDHEN and CDR2 is SYDVKM. The CDR3 DNA sequence: TGTGCCAGCAGCCGCCAACAGGGAACTAACTATGGCTACACCTTC. Protein: CASSRQQGTNYGYTF.

The chain uses TRBV9 and TRBJ2-1; 8 bases line up with TRBD1. CDR1 SGDLS and CDR2 YYNGEE come from the germline V gene. V lost 3 bases and J lost 2; bases outside the gene matches: 7. This CDR3 contains 16 residues. This chain's CDR3 is CASSGRQGPTYNEQFF. The DNA for the CDR3 is TGTGCCAGCAGCGGTAGACAGGGGCCAACCTACAATGAGCAGTTCTTC.

About this clone itself: Sequence at one end of the junction differs from germline and may be a read error. The chain joins TRBV2 to TRBJ1-5; no firm D call. The V gene's germline CDR1 is SNHLY and CDR2 FYNNEI. This CDR3 spans 15 amino acids. In nucleotides, the CDR3 is TGTGCCAGCAGGGAAGCCAGGAATAGCAATCAGCCCCAGCATTTT. Protein product: CASREARNSNQPQHF. The whole variable domain, remainder taken from reference TRBV2 and TRBJ1-5, is EPEVTQTPSHQVTQMGQEVILRCVPISNHLYFYWYRQILGQKVEFLVSFYNNEISEKSEIFDDQFSVERPDGSNFTLKIRSTKLEDSAMYFCASREARNSNQPQHFGDGTRLSIL.

The J gene is TRBJ1-5, the V gene TRBV16, with D possibly being TRBD1 (5 bases). Trimming took off 1 base at V and 5 bases at J, with 9 bases between the two ends. Germline CDR1 is KGHSY and CDR2 is FQNENV. This CDR3 region has 14 residues. The CDR3 loop is CASSQLGGDQPQHF. For the CDR3, the DNA is TGTGCCAGCAGCCAATTGGGGGGAGATCAGCCCCAGCATTTT.

V is TRBV11-2 and J is TRBJ1-2; 9 nucleotides line up with TRBD1. The V segment lost 5 bases and the J segment 7 bases; nucleotides outside the gene matches: 8. In germline, CDR1 is SGHAT, CDR2 FQNNGV. The CDR3 sequence is 14 residues long. CDR3 amino acids: CASSASYRGPGYTF. In DNA form, the CDR3 reads TGTGCCAGCAGCGCCTCTTACAGGGGGCCTGGCTACACCTTC.

The rearrangement uses TRBV19 and TRBJ1-1; 12 positions match TRBD1. CDR1 is LNHDA, CDR2 SQIVND, per germline (reference sequence). The CDR3 is 14 residues long. With V trimmed by 4 bases and J by 5 bases, 2 bases remained unmatched. CDR3 loop: CASSTGQGATEAFF. CDR3 nucleotide sequence: TGTGCCAGTAGTACGGGACAGGGGGCAACTGAAGCTTTCTTT. The full variable domain, with the rest looked up from reference TRBV19 and TRBJ1-1, is DGGITQSPKYLFRKEGQNVTLSCEQNLNHDAMYWYRQDPGQGLRLIYYSQIVNDFQKGDIAEGYSVSREKKESFPLTVTSAQKNPTAFYLCASSTGQGATEAFFGQGTRLTVV.

The genes are TRBV4-3 and TRBJ2-2; the D gene is possibly TRBD2 (5 bases). The CDR3 is 15 amino acids. Looked up from germline, CDR1 is LGHNA and CDR2 is YSLEER. Trimming cost V 3 bases and J 6 bases, with 14 bases left between them. CDR3 DNA sequence: TGCGCCAGCAGCCAGACCCCCCTAGCCTCCGGGGAGCTGTTTTTT. Translation: CASSQTPLASGELFF.

V gene TRBV2 combines with J gene TRBJ2-5; D gene uncertain. The germline V and J ends were trimmed by 4 bases and 5 bases, with 17 bases remaining between them. Germline lookup yields CDR1 SNHLY and CDR2 FYNNEI. The CDR3 has 15 residues. The CDR3 coding sequence is TGTGCCAGCAGTGGACCGCAAACACTCGGGGAGACCCAGTACTTC. Its translation: CASSGPQTLGETQYF.

This clone was seen just once. This chain links TRBV5-4 with TRBJ2-7, with D tentatively TRBD2 (5 bases). In germline, CDR1 is SGHNT, CDR2 YYREEE (reference sequence). There are 12 residues in the CDR3. The V and J ends lost 1 base and 3 bases respectively, with 5 bases between them. The CDR3 sequence: CASSLRDYEQYF. CDR3 bases: TGTGCCAGCAGCTTGCGGGACTACGAGCAGTACTTC.

V and J are TRBV30 and TRBJ1-2, with D hard to call. The CDR3 is made up of 13 amino acids. Trimming took off 2 bases at V and 4 bases at J, with 11 bases between the two ends. Germline values: CDR1 GTSNPN, CDR2 SVGIG (reference sequence). In DNA form, the CDR3 reads TGTGCCTGGAGTTCACGGGTACTCTATGGCTACACCTTC. It specifies CAWSSRVLYGYTF.

The genes are TRBV14 and TRBJ2-1; TRBD1 aligns across 8 bases. The V and J ends lost 4 bases and 7 bases, in that order; junction bases with no gene match: 9. CDR3 length equals 15 residues. Germline V gives CDR1 SGHDN, CDR2 FVKESK. CDR3 residues: CASSLTGDGINEQFF. The CDR3 DNA follows: TGTGCCAGCAGCCTGACAGGGGATGGTATAAATGAGCAGTTCTTC. Using reference TRBV14 and TRBJ2-1 for the parts outside the CDR3, the full variable domain is EAGVTQFPSHSVIEKGQTVTLRCDPISGHDNLYWYRRVMGKEIKFLLHFVKESKQDESGMPNNRFLAERTGGTYSTLKVQPAELEDSGVYFCASSLTGDGINEQFFGPGTRLTVL.

The chain joins TRBV28 to TRBJ1-2; D is perhaps TRBD1 (6 bases). Germline lookup yields CDR1 MDHEN and CDR2 SYDVKM. Trimming removed 7 bases from V and 7 bases from J, with 25 bases in between. This CDR3 contains 16 residues. For the CDR3, the DNA is TGTGCCAGCACTCTAATGGGGGCGGCCGCTGGAGGTGGCTACACCTTC. Protein sequence: CASTLMGAAAGGGYTF.

The rearrangement links TRBV6-4 to TRBJ2-2; D gene ambiguous. Trimming pared 4 bases from V and 4 bases from J, leaving 7 bases between. Germline CDR1 and CDR2: MRHNA and SNTAGT. The CDR3 has 13 residues. Here the CDR3 reads CASSVQSTGELFF. The CDR3 nucleotides are TGTGCCAGCAGTGTACAATCCACCGGGGAGCTGTTTTTT.

In this sample, this clone turned up a few times. The chain recombines TRBV7-3 with TRBJ2-7; 10 bases fit TRBD2. V shed 7 bases and J 0 bases; nucleotides not matched to a gene: 9. This CDR3 spans 16 amino acids. The germline CDR1 and CDR2 sequences are SGHTA and FQGTGA. The CDR3: CASIKLPSGSSYEQYF. CDR3 in DNA: TGTGCCAGCATCAAACTTCCTAGCGGGAGCTCCTACGAGCAGTACTTC.

V is TRBV7-3 and J is TRBJ2-1, with 7 bases identical to TRBD1. The CDR3 spans 16 residues. V shed 2 bases, J shed 1 base, and the junction held 5 bases outside the gene matches. The germline V gene encodes CDR1 SGHTA and CDR2 FQGTGA. The CDR3 nucleotides read TGTGCCAGCAGCTTATCTCCGGGACAGTCCTACAATGAGCAGTTCTTC. Encoded protein: CASSLSPGQSYNEQFF.

This chain uses TRBV12-3 or TRBV12-4 with TRBJ2-3, with 10 nucleotides matching TRBD2. CDR3 length equals 13 residues. The junction had 2 bases not matched to a gene; V was cut back by 8 bases and J by 3 bases. The CDR3: CASGLAATDTQYF. The CDR3 DNA reads TGTGCCAGCGGACTAGCGGCAACAGATACGCAGTATTTT.

This chain joins TRBV11-2 and TRBJ2-1, with 7 bases that match TRBD1. J gave up 1 base and V 6 bases, and 9 bases lay outside the gene matches. The CDR3 is 16 residues long. CDR1 and CDR2 from the germline V gene are SGHAT and FQNNGV. The CDR3 DNA sequence: TGTGCCAGCAGGGACCCAGGGGGAAAATCCTACAATGAGCAGTTCTTC. This sequence encodes CASRDPGGKSYNEQFF.